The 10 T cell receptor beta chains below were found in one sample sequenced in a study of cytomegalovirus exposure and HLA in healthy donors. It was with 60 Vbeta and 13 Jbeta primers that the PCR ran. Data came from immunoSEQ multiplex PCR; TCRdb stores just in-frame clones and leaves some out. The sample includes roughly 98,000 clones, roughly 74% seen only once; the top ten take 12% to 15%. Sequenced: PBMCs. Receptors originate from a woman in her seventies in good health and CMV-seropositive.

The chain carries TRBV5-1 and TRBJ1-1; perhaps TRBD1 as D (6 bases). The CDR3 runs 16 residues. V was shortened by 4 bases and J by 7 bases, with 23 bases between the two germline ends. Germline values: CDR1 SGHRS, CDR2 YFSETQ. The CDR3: CASSGGLGRPLIEAFF. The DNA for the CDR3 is TGCGCCAGCAGCGGGGGCCTGGGACGGCCGTTGATTGAAGCTTTCTTT.

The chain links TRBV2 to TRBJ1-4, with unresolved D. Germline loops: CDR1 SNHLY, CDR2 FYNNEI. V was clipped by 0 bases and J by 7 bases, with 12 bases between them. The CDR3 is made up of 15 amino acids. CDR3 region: CASSEARGLGEKLFF. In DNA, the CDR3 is TGTGCCAGCAGTGAAGCCCGCGGGTTAGGTGAAAAACTGTTTTTT.

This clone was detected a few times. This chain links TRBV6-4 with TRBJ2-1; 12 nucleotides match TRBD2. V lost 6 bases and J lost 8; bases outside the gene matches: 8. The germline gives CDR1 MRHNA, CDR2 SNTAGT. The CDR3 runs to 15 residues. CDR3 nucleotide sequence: TGTGCCAGCAGCCCCGGACTAGCGGGGTCGGATGAGCAGTTCTTC. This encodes CASSPGLAGSDEQFF.

The CDR3 nucleotides read TGTGCCAGCAGTCGACCCACGACAGGGGACCACGAGCAGTACTTC. Its translation: CASSRPTTGDHEQYF. The gene calls are TRBV28 and TRBJ2-7; TRBD1 matches 8 bases. Germline CDR1 MDHEN, CDR2 SYDVKM. J lost 5 bases, V lost 5 bases, and 11 bases had no gene match. CDR3 length: 15 residues.

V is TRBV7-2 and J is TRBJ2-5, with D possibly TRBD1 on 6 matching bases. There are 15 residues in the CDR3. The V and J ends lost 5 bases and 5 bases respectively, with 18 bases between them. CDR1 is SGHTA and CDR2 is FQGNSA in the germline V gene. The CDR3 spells CASSHPGGRRETQYF. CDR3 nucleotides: TGTGCCAGCAGCCACCCTGGGGGCAGGCGGGAGACCCAGTACTTC.

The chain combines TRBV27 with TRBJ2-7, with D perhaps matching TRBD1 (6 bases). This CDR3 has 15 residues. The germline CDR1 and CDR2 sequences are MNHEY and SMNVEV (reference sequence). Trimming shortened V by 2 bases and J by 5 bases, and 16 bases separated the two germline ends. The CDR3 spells CASSLTSQGTNEQYF. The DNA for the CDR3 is TGTGCCAGCAGTTTAACCTCGCAGGGGACCAACGAGCAGTACTTC.

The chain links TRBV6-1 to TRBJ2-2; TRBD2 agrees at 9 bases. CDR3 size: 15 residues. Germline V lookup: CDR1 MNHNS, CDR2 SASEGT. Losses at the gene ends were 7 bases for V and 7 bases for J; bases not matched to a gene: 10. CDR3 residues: CASTAASGTIGELFF. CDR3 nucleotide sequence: TGTGCCAGCACCGCGGCTAGCGGGACGATCGGGGAGCTGTTTTTT.

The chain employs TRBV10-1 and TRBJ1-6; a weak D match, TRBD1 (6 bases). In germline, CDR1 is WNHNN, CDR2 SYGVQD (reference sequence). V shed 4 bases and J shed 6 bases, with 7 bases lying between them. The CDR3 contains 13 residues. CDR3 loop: CASSGQVNSPLHF. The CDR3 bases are TGCGCCAGCAGTGGACAGGTTAATTCACCCCTCCACTTT.

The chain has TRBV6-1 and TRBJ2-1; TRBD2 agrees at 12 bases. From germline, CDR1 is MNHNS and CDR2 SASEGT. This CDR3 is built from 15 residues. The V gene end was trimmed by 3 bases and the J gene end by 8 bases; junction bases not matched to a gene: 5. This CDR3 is CASSDMTSGSDEQFF. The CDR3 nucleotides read TGTGCCAGCAGTGACATGACTAGCGGGAGTGATGAGCAGTTCTTC.

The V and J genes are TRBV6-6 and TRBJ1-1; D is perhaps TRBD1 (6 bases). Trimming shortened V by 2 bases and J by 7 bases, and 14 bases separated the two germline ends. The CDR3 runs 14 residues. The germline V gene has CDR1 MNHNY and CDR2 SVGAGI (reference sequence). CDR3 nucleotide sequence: TGTGCCAGCAGTTACCTACACAGGGAAGGTGAAGCTTTCTTT. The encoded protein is CASSYLHREGEAFF.